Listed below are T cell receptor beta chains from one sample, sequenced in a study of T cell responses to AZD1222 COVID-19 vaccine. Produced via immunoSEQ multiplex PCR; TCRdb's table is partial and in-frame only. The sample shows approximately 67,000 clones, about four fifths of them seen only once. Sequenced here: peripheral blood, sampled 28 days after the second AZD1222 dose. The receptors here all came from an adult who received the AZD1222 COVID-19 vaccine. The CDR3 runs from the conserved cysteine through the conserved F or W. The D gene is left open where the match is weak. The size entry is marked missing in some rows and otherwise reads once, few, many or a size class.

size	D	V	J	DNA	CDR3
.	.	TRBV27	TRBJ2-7	TGTGCCAGCAGACTTACCCCGGGACAAACCTACGAGCAGTACTTC	CASRLTPGQTYEQYF
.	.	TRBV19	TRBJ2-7	TGTGCCAGTAGCACGACGGGTAGCGACGAGCAGTACTTC	CASSTTGSDEQYF
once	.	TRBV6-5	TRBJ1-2	TGTGCCAGCAGTCCGGGTGAATCGTTTCGCTACACCTTC	CASSPGESFRYTF
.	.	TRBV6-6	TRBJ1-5	TGTGCCAGCTACCTATCGGGGGGAGAGGAAGCTCAGCCCCAGCATTTT	CASYLSGGEEAQPQHF
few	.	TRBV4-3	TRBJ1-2	TGCGCCAGCAGCCAAGATCGGACAGCTAACTATGGCTACACCTTC	CASSQDRTANYGYTF
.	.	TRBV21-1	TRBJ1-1	TGTGCCAGCACCTTACAGGGGGCTGGGACTGAAGCTTTCTTT	CASTLQGAGTEAFF
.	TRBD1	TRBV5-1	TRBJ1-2	TGCGCCAGCAGCGAGGACAGGGTGTTTGGCTACACCTTC	CASSEDRVFGYTF
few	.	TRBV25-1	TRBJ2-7	TGTGCCAGCAGTTGGAGCTACGAGCAGTACTTC	CASSWSYEQYF
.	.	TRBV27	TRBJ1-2	TGTGCCAGCAGTTTGCAGGGGTATGGCTACACCTTC	CASSLQGYGYTF
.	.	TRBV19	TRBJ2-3	TGTGCCAGTAGTATAGGGCGGACAGATACGCAGTATTTT	CASSIGRTDTQYF
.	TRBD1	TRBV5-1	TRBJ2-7	TGCGCCAGCAGCTTGATACAGGGGGGAGGCGAGCAGTACTTC	CASSLIQGGGEQYF
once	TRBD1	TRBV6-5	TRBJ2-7	TGTGCCAGCAGTTATGCGGGACAGGGGATCTACGAGCAGTACTTC	CASSYAGQGIYEQYF
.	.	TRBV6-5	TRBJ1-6	TGTGCCAGCAGTTACCGGATCTCAGGGAATTCACCCCTCCACTTT	CASSYRISGNSPLHF
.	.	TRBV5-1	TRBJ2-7	TGCGCCAGCAGCTTAGAGAACTCGTACGAGCAGTACTTC	CASSLENSYEQYF
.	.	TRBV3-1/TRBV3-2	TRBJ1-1	TGTGCCAGCAGCCAAGATATCCTGGCAGGTTTTAGCTCTGAAGCTTTCTTT	CASSQDILAGFSSEAFF
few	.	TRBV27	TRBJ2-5	TGTGCCAGCAGTTCCAAAAATAGCGTAGTGGAGACCCAGTACTTC	CASSSKNSVVETQYF
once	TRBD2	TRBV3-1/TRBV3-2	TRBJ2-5	TGTGCCAGCAGCCCCGGGACTAGCGGGGAGCAAGAGACCCAGTACTTC	CASSPGTSGEQETQYF
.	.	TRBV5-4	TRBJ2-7	TGTGCCAGCAGCTTGGGAGGGGCTGAATACGAGCAGTACTTC	CASSLGGAEYEQYF
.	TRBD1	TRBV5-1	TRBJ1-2	TGCGCCAGCAGCTTGTTTACAGGGGGCAACTATGGCTACACCTTC	CASSLFTGGNYGYTF
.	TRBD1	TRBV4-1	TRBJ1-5	TGCGCCAGCAGTCGCTATTGGGACAGGGGGATTAGCAATCAGCCCCAGCATTTT	CASSRYWDRGISNQPQHF
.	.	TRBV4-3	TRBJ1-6	TGCGCCAGCAGCCAAGATAGGCCAGGAGCCCATTCACCCCTCCACTTT	CASSQDRPGAHSPLHF
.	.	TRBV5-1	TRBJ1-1	TGCGCCAGCAGCTTGACGGGGGGGCGAAGCACTGAAGCTTTCTTT	CASSLTGGRSTEAFF